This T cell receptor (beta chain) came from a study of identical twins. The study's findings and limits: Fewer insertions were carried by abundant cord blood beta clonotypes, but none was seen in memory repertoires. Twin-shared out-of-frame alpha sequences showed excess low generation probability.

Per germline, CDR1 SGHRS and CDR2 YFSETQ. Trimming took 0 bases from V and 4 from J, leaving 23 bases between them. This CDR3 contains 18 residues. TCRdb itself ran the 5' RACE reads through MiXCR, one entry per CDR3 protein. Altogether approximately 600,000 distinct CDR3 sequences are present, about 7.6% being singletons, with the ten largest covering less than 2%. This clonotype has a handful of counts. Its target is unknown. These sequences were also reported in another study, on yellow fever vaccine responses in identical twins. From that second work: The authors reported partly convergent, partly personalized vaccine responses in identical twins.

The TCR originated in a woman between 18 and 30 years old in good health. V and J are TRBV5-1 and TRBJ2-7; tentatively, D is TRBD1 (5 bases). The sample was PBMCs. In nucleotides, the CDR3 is TGCGCCAGCAGCTTGGTGACAGCATTATCCCTCCAGGGTTACGAGCAGTACTTC. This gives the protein CASSLVTALSLQGYEQYF.